This TCR beta chain is drawn from a study of T-cell reconstitution after alpha-beta-depleted transplantation in children. With V trimmed by 2 bases and J by 1 base, 7 bases remained unmatched. The germline gives CDR1 LGHNT, CDR2 FRNRAP. The length of the CDR3 is 16 residues. Study findings and constraints: As was reported, about two months after transplant, alpha-beta T cells came from several hundred expanded graft clones. Day-60 TCRbeta diversity that was high in some patients was derived from surviving recipient T cells and thymic progenitors. After one year, T-cell counts and TCRbeta diversity mostly came from new T cells.

A TCRbeta library incorporating unique molecular identifiers was prepared. Each CDR3 protein is one row after TCRdb ran MiXCR on the PCR reads. The top ten clones hold roughly 17% of a sample with about 100,000 distinct CDR3 sequences, 7% to 8% of them seen once. Of note for this clonotype: Its specificity is unknown.

Specimen: PBMCs, collected before TCRalphabeta/CD19-depleted stem cell transplant. This chain connects TRBV12-5 to TRBJ1-1, with 7 positions matching TRBD1. This TCR came from a boy between 2 and 10 years old with acute lymphoblastic leukemia, due to receive a stem cell transplant. The CDR3 coding sequence is TGTGCTAGTGGTTTGATACTGGGACAGCCGAACACTGAAGCTTTCTTT. Translating gives CASGLILGQPNTEAFF.